This entry lists 16 T cell receptor beta chains sequenced from one sample in a study of graft-versus-host responses after intestinal transplantation. TCRdb's copy holds only in-frame clones and misses some; the assay was immunoSEQ multiplex PCR. The data contain roughly 80,000 clones, 92% of them singletons. The sequencing here drew on PBMCs, taken 98 days after intestinal transplantation. The receptor source for this set is a human patient who received an intestinal transplant, so some T cells may come from the graft donor.

The chain joins TRBV28 to TRBJ1-4; 10 bases fit TRBD1. J was trimmed by 7 bases and V by 8 bases; bases with no gene match: 4. CDR1 and CDR2 from the germline V gene are MDHEN and SYDVKM. The CDR3 is 13 residues long. CDR3 sequence: CASEDRGSEKLFF. Here the CDR3 DNA reads TGTGCCAGCGAGGACAGGGGGAGTGAAAAACTGTTTTTT.

V gene TRBV19 combines with J gene TRBJ2-1, with 7 bases fitting TRBD2. This CDR3 has 17 amino acids. The V gene end was trimmed by 6 bases and the J gene end by 0 bases; junction bases not matched to a gene: 11. From germline, CDR1 is LNHDA and CDR2 SQIVND (reference sequence). In nucleotides, the CDR3 is TGTGCCAGTAGACCGCAGCTAGCGGAGTACTCCTACAATGAGCAGTTCTTC. Translation gives CASRPQLAEYSYNEQFF.

The chain joins TRBV4-1 to TRBJ2-2; D ambiguous. The V gene lost 2 bases and the J gene lost 4 bases, with 8 bases spanning the gap. CDR3 length: 14 residues. In germline, CDR1 is MGHRA, CDR2 YSYEKL. In nucleotides, the CDR3 is TGCGCCAGCAGCCAACCCGACTCCACCGGGGAGCTGTTTTTT. Protein: CASSQPDSTGELFF.

This chain uses TRBV19 with TRBJ2-2; TRBD1 agrees at 7 bases. The CDR3 extends over 14 amino acids. Germline loops: CDR1 LNHDA, CDR2 SQIVND (reference sequence). V dropped 6 bases and J dropped 2; count of bases not matched to a gene: 3. In DNA, the CDR3 is TGTGCCAGTAGGAGGGGGCCCAACACCGGGGAGCTGTTTTTT. It translates to CASRRGPNTGELFF.

V is TRBV2 and J is TRBJ1-1, with D perhaps TRBD1 (5 bases). Germline V gene data show CDR1 as SNHLY and CDR2 as FYNNEI. This CDR3 is built from 12 residues. The V end lost 8 bases, the J end lost 8 bases, and 15 bases lay between the germline ends. CDR3 coding DNA: TGTGCCAGCCTTCGCAGGGTGTCCGAAGCTTTCTTT. Protein: CASLRRVSEAFF. The full variable domain, completed using reference TRBV2 and TRBJ1-1, is EPEVTQTPSHQVTQMGQEVILRCVPISNHLYFYWYRQILGQKVEFLVSFYNNEISEKSEIFDDQFSVERPDGSNFTLKIRSTKLEDSAMYFCASLRRVSEAFFGQGTRLTVV.

A single count supports this clone. The CDR3 bases are TGTGCCTGGTCGGAAACTAATGAAAAACTGTTTTTT. Translated, it gives CAWSETNEKLFF. This chain joins TRBV30 and TRBJ1-4; unclear D gene. This CDR3 comprises 12 residues. V lost 5 bases and J 1 base, leaving 5 bases between the germline ends. Germline V CDR1 and CDR2: GTSNPN, SVGIG (reference sequence).

The gene calls are TRBV6-5 and TRBJ1-1; D not resolved. The V gene's germline CDR1 is MNHEY and CDR2 SVGAGI. The CDR3 covers 13 residues. Trimming pared 2 bases from V and 1 base from J, leaving 5 bases between. CDR3 DNA sequence: TGTGCCAGCAGTTACCTACAGAACACTGAAGCTTTCTTT. It yields the protein CASSYLQNTEAFF.

The gene calls are TRBV5-1 and TRBJ1-2, with D perhaps matching TRBD1 (5 bases). There are 19 residues in the CDR3. V was clipped by 4 bases and J by 0 bases, with 25 bases between them. Germline V gives CDR1 SGHRS, CDR2 YFSETQ. The CDR3 here is CASSPSPGTVGGPNYGYTF. CDR3 DNA: TGCGCCAGCAGCCCCTCCCCCGGGACCGTCGGCGGACCTAACTATGGCTACACCTTC.

This rearrangement joins TRBV18 to TRBJ2-4; tentatively, D is TRBD1 (5 bases). CDR1 and CDR2 (germline): KGHSH, LQKENI. The V end lost 2 bases, the J end lost 1 base, and 6 bases lay between the germline ends. This CDR3 spans 14 amino acids. CDR3 DNA: TGTGCCAGCTCACCATACAGGGCCAAAAACATTCAGTACTTC. This encodes CASSPYRAKNIQYF.

The CDR3 sequence is CASSSTGLEQYF. As DNA, the CDR3 is TGTGCCAGCAGCTCGACAGGGCTCGAGCAGTACTTC. V is TRBV7-6 and J is TRBJ2-7; 7 bases line up with TRBD1. Per germline, CDR1 SGHVS and CDR2 FNYEAQ. Trimming took 4 bases from V and 6 from J; bases not matched to a gene: 3. This CDR3 has 12 residues.

This chain links TRBV4-2 with TRBJ2-5, with D perhaps assigned TRBD1 or TRBD2 (6 bases each). Trimming left V 0 bases short and J 0 bases short, with 11 bases between. The length of the CDR3 is 16 residues. In germline, CDR1 is LGHNA, CDR2 YNFKEQ. DNA of the CDR3: TGTGCCAGCAGCCAAGAAAACGGGGGCTACCAAGAGACCCAGTACTTC. It yields the protein CASSQENGGYQETQYF.

The chain uses TRBV4-1 and TRBJ2-7; 10 bases line up with TRBD2. Trimming took 3 bases from V and 2 from J; bases not matched to a gene: 10. CDR3 size: 17 residues. The germline V gene encodes CDR1 MGHRA and CDR2 YSYEKL. The CDR3 protein is CASSHLVTSGSPYEQYF. The CDR3, as DNA: TGCGCCAGCAGCCACTTAGTGACTAGCGGGTCGCCCTACGAGCAGTACTTC.

This rearrangement joins TRBV5-5 to TRBJ2-6; 8 nucleotides match TRBD2. Germline loops: CDR1 SGHKS, CDR2 YYEKEE (reference sequence). CDR3 size: 17 residues. Germline trimming cut 0 bases from V and 3 bases from J; bases unmatched to any gene: 5. The CDR3 is CASSLEAGAGGANVLTF. The DNA for the CDR3 is TGTGCCAGCAGCTTGGAAGCGGGAGCTGGTGGGGCCAACGTCCTGACTTTC.

The chain couples TRBV27 to TRBJ1-5, with TRBD1 as a possible D gene (5 bases). There are 14 residues in the CDR3. Looked up from germline, CDR1 is MNHEY and CDR2 is SMNVEV (reference sequence). Trimming cost V 2 bases and J 0 bases, with 5 bases left between them. The CDR3 is CASSLGGSNQPQHF. The CDR3 bases are TGTGCCAGCAGTTTAGGGGGTAGCAATCAGCCCCAGCATTTT.

The chain has TRBV7-9 and TRBJ2-2; TRBD2 is a possible D gene (5 bases). Germline lookup yields CDR1 SEHNR and CDR2 FQNEAQ (reference sequence). The V end lost 5 bases, the J end lost 5 bases, and 15 bases lay between the germline ends. The CDR3 totals 15 residues. The CDR3 sequence: CASSRLVEGTGELFF. The DNA of the CDR3 is TGTGCCAGCAGCCGGCTGGTAGAGGGAACCGGGGAGCTGTTTTTT.

V and J are TRBV14 and TRBJ2-3, with 7 bases fitting TRBD2. CDR1 is SGHDN, CDR2 FVKESK, per germline. The CDR3 sequence is 14 residues long. Unmatched junction bases numbered 4, after V lost 2 bases and J lost 5 bases. The CDR3, as DNA: TGTGCCAGCAGCCAATGGCGGGGGATAGATACGCAGTATTTT. As protein: CASSQWRGIDTQYF.